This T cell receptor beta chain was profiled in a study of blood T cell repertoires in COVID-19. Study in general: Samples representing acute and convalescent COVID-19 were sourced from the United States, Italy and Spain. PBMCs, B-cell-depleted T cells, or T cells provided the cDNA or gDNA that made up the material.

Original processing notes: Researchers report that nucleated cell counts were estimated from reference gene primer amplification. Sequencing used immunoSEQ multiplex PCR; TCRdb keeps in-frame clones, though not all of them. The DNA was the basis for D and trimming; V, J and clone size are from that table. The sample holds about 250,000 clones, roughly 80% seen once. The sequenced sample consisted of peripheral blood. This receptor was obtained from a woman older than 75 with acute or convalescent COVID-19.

CDR3 protein: CASSQGFSTDTQYF. CDR3 DNA: TGTGCCAGCAGTCAGGGATTTAGCACAGATACGCAGTATTTT. The chain uses TRBV6-5 and TRBJ2-3; the D gene is possibly TRBD1 (5 bases). The length of the CDR3 is 14 residues. Germline V gene sequence: CDR1 MNHEY, CDR2 SVGAGI. V was cut by 5 bases and J by 0 bases, with 9 bases left in between.